This TCR beta chain was identified during a study of prognosis after radiotherapy for stage I lung cancer (dated by TCRdb to about 2021). General notes on the study: Around 18 stage I NSCLC patients were enrolled in Nanjing, China, between early 2018 and 2019. Newly diagnosed primary stage I lung tumors were found in fourteen patients, while oligometastatic NSCLC after surgical resection of the primary tumor was found in a few. All patients were regarded as medically inoperable, because of comorbidities in about eleven patients and refusal of surgery in several patients. The cohort included under 15 men and over 5 women, with a median age of approximately 73 years and a range of 53 to 84 years. Tumor histology was squamous cell carcinoma in roughly 7 patients and adenocarcinoma in more than 10. SBRT was delivered in 3 to 5 fractions with a biologically effective dose of at least 100 Gy, and image-guided IMRT or VMAT was used for delivery. Concurrent therapy was not administered to any patient alongside SBRT. Distant metastases were developed by four of the 19 patients after SBRT, at a median of 7 months, whereas no significant progression was observed in the other 15 patients. Peripheral blood TCR beta repertoires were profiled in stage I NSCLC patients before and after stereotactic body radiotherapy, and the repertoires were related to distant failure. A total of about 40 blood samples from 19 patients were sequenced, with one sample obtained before and one obtained after SBRT for each patient.

Two rounds of multiplex PCR on genomic DNA were used to amplify the TCR beta CDR3 region. In the first PCR round, primers specific to each TRBV and TRBJ gene were used, and the primer sequences were filed in Chinese patent CN105087789A. The second PCR round used universal primers. The Roche High Pure PCR Template Preparation Kit was used to extract genomic DNA from frozen PBMCs. Libraries were sequenced paired-end with 151 bp reads on an Illumina HiSeq 3000. On the study's bioinformatics: Raw reads lacking the multiplex PCR primer sequences were removed with CutAdapt. PEAR was used to merge high-quality paired reads into contigs. By aligning each contig to reference sequences, MiXCR assigned the TRB V, D and J gene segments to that contig. CDR3 sequences were clustered by base quality and sequence similarity to remove sequencing errors. Shannon entropy, normalized by the natural log of the productive TCR sequence number, served as the measure of diversity. One minus Shannon entropy divided by the natural log of the number of unique clonotypes was used as the definition of clonality. Progression-free survival cut-offs for repertoire metrics were chosen using the Youden index of ROC curves, with analyses run in R 3.5.3. TCRdb itself trimmed the public reads at Q25 with fastp, ran MiXCR and retained productive beta chains. Identical CDR3 proteins give one entry, which carries the most common genes and DNA. TCRdb, not the authors, supplied the V and J calls. This sample gives tens of thousands of distinct CDR3 sequences in total; around 41% of them show up just once. The ten largest clones represent about 31% of the sample.

After removal of 1 base from V and 2 bases from J, the junction retains 10 bases not matched to a gene. From cysteine to phenylalanine, the CDR3 is 18 amino acids long. Only CDR3 DNA remains: 54 bases, in frame from the first base. CDR1 and CDR2 are read off the germline V gene as SGHTA and FQGNSA. The full study reports these points: Limitations of the study included a small cohort and short follow-up, and the study findings need independent validation. After SBRT, the number of unique TCR clones decreased (median roughly 10,000 before versus 6,861 after; Wilcoxon paired P=0.011). None of the reported P values were adjusted for multiple comparisons. Post-SBRT Shannon entropy and its change from baseline were lower in patients who developed distant metastases; baseline Shannon entropy was not associated with metastases. TRBV and TRBJ usage frequencies reportedly differed by metastasis status, in two V genes at baseline and in fewer than ten V and two J genes after SBRT. No determination of tumor specificity was made for expanded TCR clones.

No patient had a history of other malignancies or prior chemotherapy or radiotherapy, and all had node-negative disease on CT and PET/CT. At each of the two time points, 5.5 to 6 milliliters of peripheral venous blood were collected into EDTA tubes. Ficoll-Paque Plus density-gradient centrifugation was used to isolate PBMCs. Samples were stored at -80°C immediately after collection until analysis. This clonotype has at least ten counts. Its cognate antigen has yet to be identified. Base quality data are lacking; no much larger clone is found one base away. The V and J segments used are TRBV7-2 and TRBJ2-5; 10 central bases correspond to TRBD1. This specimen consisted of PBMCs, obtained before or after stereotactic body radiation therapy (not recorded which). This clonotype was obtained from a donor aged 50 or older with non-small cell lung cancer. The CDR3 region reads CTSSLVSRVDRGQETQYF. In nucleotide form, the sequence is TGTACCAGCAGCTTAGTTTCTCGCGTGGACAGGGGGCAAGAGACCCAGTACTTC.